These 24 T cell receptor beta chains originate from one sample sequenced in a study of radiotherapy plus CTLA-4 blockade in lung cancer. The table came from immunoSEQ multiplex PCR; TCRdb's copy has only in-frame clones and leaves some out. The sample yields roughly 86,000 clones, 83% seen once. The material sequenced was peripheral blood, taken from a patient treated with radiotherapy plus ipilimumab. All receptors derive from a human donor with non-small cell lung cancer who had stable disease on radiotherapy plus ipilimumab.

The chain employs TRBV7-3 and TRBJ2-7, with D possibly being TRBD1 or TRBD2 (6 bases each). This CDR3 has 13 residues. The V and J ends lost 8 bases and 11 bases respectively, with 22 bases between them. Germline assignment: CDR1 SGHTA and CDR2 FQGTGA. DNA of the CDR3: TGTGCCAGCTCTTTTCTACAGGGAGGAGAGGAGTACTTC. Translation: CASSFLQGGEEYF.

This clone was seen a handful of times. The genes are TRBV7-9 and TRBJ2-2; no clear D gene. Germline V gene data show CDR1 as SEHNR and CDR2 as FQNEAQ (reference sequence). The CDR3 has 12 residues. Trimming removed 6 bases at V and 7 bases at J, with 9 bases between. CDR3 sequence: CASSVGGGELFF. The CDR3 nucleotides read TGTGCCAGCAGTGTTGGCGGCGGGGAGCTGTTTTTT.

The chain employs TRBV30 and TRBJ2-3; a possible D gene is TRBD2 (6 bases). Germline V gene lookup returns CDR1 GTSNPN and CDR2 SVGIG (reference sequence). Trimming left V 0 bases short and J 6 bases short, with 10 bases between. The CDR3 runs 13 residues. CDR3 sequence reads: CAWSVRGRDTQYF. CDR3 sequence (DNA): TGTGCCTGGAGTGTACGAGGGAGGGATACGCAGTATTTT.

CDR3 in amino acids: CASIWDRGKDTQYF. The DNA of the CDR3 is TGTGCCAGCATCTGGGACAGGGGGAAAGATACGCAGTATTTT. The chain carries TRBV6-1 and TRBJ2-3; 11 bases match TRBD1. The CDR3 length is 14 residues. V dropped 7 bases and J dropped 5; count of bases not matched to a gene: 5. The germline CDR1 and CDR2 sequences are MNHNS and SASEGT.

This clone appeared a single time. CDR3 sequence: CAWSAFREQYF. CDR3 in DNA: TGTGCCTGGTCCGCATTCCGCGAGCAGTACTTC. The V call is TRBV30, the J call TRBJ2-7; D ambiguous. The CDR3 loop spans 11 amino acids. CDR1 is GTSNPN and CDR2 is SVGIG in the germline V gene (reference sequence). V shed 5 bases and J shed 6 bases, with 11 bases lying between them.

V is TRBV5-1 and J is TRBJ2-2; perhaps TRBD2 as D (6 bases). CDR3 length: 15 amino acids. The V and J ends lost 7 bases and 1 base respectively, with 14 bases between them. CDR1 is SGHRS, CDR2 YFSETQ, per germline. The CDR3 protein is CASGGEGGNTGELFF. DNA of the CDR3: TGCGCCAGCGGCGGTGAGGGAGGGAACACCGGGGAGCTGTTTTTT.

The chain combines TRBV29-1 with TRBJ2-2; tentatively, D is TRBD1 or TRBD2 (5 bases each). Trimming removed 4 bases at V and 6 bases at J, with 9 bases between. Germline V gives CDR1 SQVTM, CDR2 ANQGSEA. The CDR3 runs to 12 residues. Written as DNA, the CDR3 is TGCAGCGTTGCCCGGGGCGCCGGGGAGCTGTTTTTT. Protein product: CSVARGAGELFF.

The chain employs TRBV7-2 and TRBJ1-2; no definite D call. The germline gives CDR1 SGHTA, CDR2 FQGNSA. The CDR3 loop spans 13 amino acids. Trimming removed 1 base from V and 7 bases from J, with 10 bases in between. The CDR3 here is CASSLEARSGYTF. In DNA form, the CDR3 reads TGTGCCAGCAGCTTAGAGGCTAGGTCTGGCTACACCTTC.

This clone has a handful of counts. This rearrangement joins TRBV9 to TRBJ2-3; D possibly matches TRBD1 or TRBD2 (5 bases each). The germline V gene encodes CDR1 SGDLS and CDR2 YYNGEE. The V and J ends lost 3 bases and 0 bases respectively, with 11 bases between them. This CDR3 has 15 residues. The CDR3 region has the DNA TGTGCCAGCAGCGCCGGGACGGTTAGCACAGATACGCAGTATTTT. It codes for CASSAGTVSTDTQYF.

The chain couples TRBV9 to TRBJ1-3; D unclear. Trimming left V 7 bases short and J 4 bases short, with 6 bases between. Germline-derived CDR1 and CDR2 are SGDLS and YYNGEE. The CDR3 is 11 residues long. In DNA form, the CDR3 reads TGTGCCAGCGAGGGAGGAAACACCATATATTTT. Amino acid sequence: CASEGGNTIYF.

The genes are TRBV5-4 and TRBJ2-3, with D possibly being TRBD1 or TRBD2 (6 bases each). Germline values: CDR1 SGHNT, CDR2 YYREEE (reference sequence). The CDR3 extends over 15 amino acids. V dropped 5 bases and J dropped 0 bases, with 13 bases sitting between them. The CDR3 DNA reads as TGTGCCAGCAGTATAGGGGGGACTAGCACAGATACGCAGTATTTT. Protein: CASSIGGTSTDTQYF.

This CDR3 reads CASSFTRYQGYTF. The CDR3 DNA reads TGTGCCAGCAGTTTTACCAGGTATCAGGGCTACACCTTC. The rearrangement joins TRBV27 to TRBJ1-2; D gene ambiguous. V was trimmed by 3 bases and J by 8 bases, leaving 13 bases between them. CDR3 length: 13 amino acids. Germline loops: CDR1 MNHEY, CDR2 SMNVEV (reference sequence).

The rearrangement uses TRBV5-4 and TRBJ2-5; D not resolved. This CDR3 spans 14 amino acids. V was shortened by 0 bases and J by 2 bases, with 8 bases between the two germline ends. Germline V gene sequence: CDR1 SGHNT, CDR2 YYREEE (reference sequence). CDR3 coding DNA: TGTGCCAGCAGCTTGGGTGACTTGCAAGAGACCCAGTACTTC. Translating gives CASSLGDLQETQYF.

This clone was picked up one time. One end of the junction fails to match germline, which may point to a read error. V and J are TRBV18 and TRBJ2-6; D gene ambiguous. The CDR3 is made up of 17 amino acids. CDR1 and CDR2 (germline): KGHSH, LQKENI. CDR3 residues: CVSSPPPSSSGANVLTF. CDR3 nucleotides: TGTGTCAGCTCACCACCGCCGAGTAGCTCTGGGGCCAACGTCCTGACTTTC. The entire variable domain, with the rest obtained from reference TRBV18 and TRBJ2-6, is as follows: NAGVMQNPRHLVRRRGQEARLRCSPMKGHSHVYWYRQLPEEGLKFMVYLQKENIIDESGMPKERFSAEFPKEGPSILRIQQVVRGDSAAYFCVSSPPPSSSGANVLTFGAGSRLTVL.

In DNA form, the CDR3 reads TGTGCCAGCAAGGACAGGGTAATCTACGAGCAGTACTTC. Translated, it gives CASKDRVIYEQYF. J is TRBJ2-7 and V is TRBV6-5, with 8 bases matching TRBD1. Germline V gene data show CDR1 as MNHEY and CDR2 as SVGAGI. V was pared by 7 bases and J by 3 bases, with 5 bases of the junction left unmatched. The CDR3 is 13 amino acids.

This clone has just a few counts. The chain combines TRBV10-2 with TRBJ1-5; a possible D gene is TRBD1 (5 bases). This CDR3 region has 15 residues. V shed 5 bases and J shed 4 bases, with 15 bases lying between them. Germline CDR1 reads WSHSY; CDR2 reads SAAADI. The CDR3 DNA follows: TGCGCCAGCAGTCGGGACGGATCGTATAATCAGCCCCAGCATTTT. It encodes CASSRDGSYNQPQHF.

V gene TRBV6-4 combines with J gene TRBJ1-5, with D possibly matching TRBD1 (5 bases). Trimming took off 6 bases at V and 1 base at J, with 22 bases between the two ends. The germline CDR1 and CDR2 sequences are MRHNA and SNTAGT. The CDR3 is 18 residues long. This chain's CDR3 is CASRGPLAGYGSNQPQHF. CDR3 coding DNA: TGTGCCAGCAGGGGCCCGTTGGCAGGGTATGGAAGCAATCAGCCCCAGCATTTT.

This clone was seen ten or more times. The chain joins TRBV18 to TRBJ1-3; 9 bases are shared with TRBD1. Germline V gene sequence: CDR1 KGHSH, CDR2 LQKENI. The CDR3 loop spans 16 amino acids. V lost 4 bases and J lost 0; bases outside the gene matches: 4. CDR3 nucleotides: TGTGCCAGCTCACTTAGGACAGGGGTCTCTGGAAACACCATATATTTT. This gives the protein CASSLRTGVSGNTIYF. The variable domain in full, with the rest retrieved from reference TRBV18 and TRBJ1-3, is NAGVMQNPRHLVRRRGQEARLRCSPMKGHSHVYWYRQLPEEGLKFMVYLQKENIIDESGMPKERFSAEFPKEGPSILRIQQVVRGDSAAYFCASSLRTGVSGNTIYFGEGSWLTVV.

This sequence joins TRBV7-8 and TRBJ1-2; 10 bases are a match to TRBD1. Germline CDR1 is SGHVS and CDR2 is FQNEAQ. The V and J ends lost 3 bases and 6 bases, in that order; junction bases with no gene match: 4. CDR3 length: 14 residues. CDR3 in amino acids: CASSFDRGQDGYTF. The CDR3 region has the DNA TGTGCCAGCAGCTTTGACAGGGGGCAGGATGGCTACACCTTC.

The chain employs TRBV30 and TRBJ2-3; tentative D call: TRBD2 (6 bases). Germline values: CDR1 GTSNPN, CDR2 SVGIG (reference sequence). With 3 bases removed from V and 5 bases from J, the gap between germline ends came to 15 bases. This CDR3 comprises 14 residues. This CDR3 is CAWSTGVLGDTQYF. DNA for the CDR3: TGTGCCTGGAGCACGGGGGTCCTGGGAGATACGCAGTATTTT.

The rearrangement joins TRBV5-1 to TRBJ2-5; D ambiguous. CDR1 and CDR2 from the germline V gene are SGHRS and YFSETQ. Trimming took 4 bases from V and 1 from J, leaving 11 bases between them. The CDR3 contains 14 residues. CDR3: CASSIPTSQETQYF. The DNA for the CDR3 is TGCGCCAGCAGCATCCCGACAAGCCAAGAGACCCAGTACTTC.

V is TRBV7-3 and J is TRBJ2-1, with D perhaps TRBD1 (6 bases). Looked up from germline, CDR1 is SGHTA and CDR2 is FQGTGA. The CDR3 runs to 14 residues. The V end lost 5 bases, the J end lost 3 bases, and 11 bases lay between the germline ends. CDR3: CASSPRGDYNEQFF. The CDR3 DNA is TGTGCCAGCAGCCCCAGGGGAGACTACAATGAGCAGTTCTTC.

The rearrangement joins TRBV30 to TRBJ1-1, with D perhaps matching TRBD1 (6 bases). The V end was cut by 5 bases, the J end by 5 bases, with 21 bases between. The CDR3 runs to 15 residues. Germline assignment: CDR1 GTSNPN and CDR2 SVGIG (reference sequence). The CDR3 protein is CAWAIRGGAGTEAFF. Here the CDR3 DNA reads TGTGCCTGGGCAATTAGGGGGGGCGCGGGGACTGAAGCTTTCTTT.

The chain is built from TRBV2 and TRBJ1-5; a possible D gene is TRBD1 (5 bases). In germline, CDR1 is SNHLY, CDR2 FYNNEI. Trimming left V 7 bases short and J 1 base short, with 8 bases between. The CDR3 covers 13 residues. CDR3: CASTRESNQPQHF. CDR3 coding DNA: TGTGCCAGCACCAGGGAAAGCAATCAGCCCCAGCATTTT.